Listed here are 27 T cell receptor beta chains from one sample, sequenced in a study of T-cell memory formation after mild COVID-19. TCRdb fed the 5' RACE reads into MiXCR, producing one record per CDR3 protein. The sample has around 450,000 distinct CDR3 sequences, over 15% seen once; the top ten hold roughly 8.4%. The sample was PBMCs or a T cell subset sorted from them (not recorded which). The origin of the receptors is an adult woman who had mild COVID-19 (a few samples of this study predate the infection). Cell type and time point are not known.

In this sample, this clonotype turned up a few times. The chain carries TRBV5-1 and TRBJ2-2; 11 bases map to TRBD2. This CDR3 is built from 16 residues. V was pared by 4 bases and J by 4 bases, with 6 bases of the junction left unmatched. CDR1 is SGHRS and CDR2 is YFSETQ in the germline V gene. CDR3 DNA sequence: TGCGCCAGCAGCCTAGCTGGGACTAGCGGCACCGGGGAGCTGTTTTTT. Its translation: CASSLAGTSGTGELFF.

At least ten counts were recorded for this clonotype. The rearrangement uses TRBV7-9 and TRBJ2-3, with D perhaps matching TRBD1 (6 bases). The CDR3 consists of 14 residues. The V and J ends lost 5 bases and 2 bases respectively, with 11 bases between them. Germline CDR1 SEHNR, CDR2 FQNEAQ (reference sequence). The CDR3 spells CASSPGQITDTQYF. The CDR3 DNA is TGTGCCAGCAGCCCGGGACAAATCACAGATACGCAGTATTTT.

This clonotype has more than one count but fewer than ten. The gene calls are TRBV12-3 or TRBV12-4 and TRBJ2-7; no firm D call. Trimming shortened V by 2 bases and J by 2 bases, and 10 bases separated the two germline ends. This CDR3 is built from 14 residues. CDR3 sequence (DNA): TGTGCCAGCAGTTTACGTGCCAGTACCTACGAGCAGTACTTC. Its protein product is CASSLRASTYEQYF.

This clonotype was seen more than once but under ten times. The chain links TRBV2 to TRBJ2-5, with 13 positions matching TRBD2. V lost 4 bases to trimming and J lost 4 bases; unmatched junction nucleotides: 6. The CDR3 covers 16 residues. Germline lookup yields CDR1 SNHLY and CDR2 FYNNEI. The CDR3 coding sequence is TGTGCCAGCAGTGGCCGGACTAGCGGGGGCCGAGAGACCCAGTACTTC. Protein sequence: CASSGRTSGGRETQYF.

The genes are TRBV9 and TRBJ2-1; TRBD2 matches at 9 bases. Germline lookup yields CDR1 SGDLS and CDR2 YYNGEE. V dropped 4 bases and J dropped 0; count of bases not matched to a gene: 14. The CDR3 covers 19 residues. CDR3 region: CASSPRGFSGGLSYNEQFF. DNA for the CDR3: TGTGCCAGCAGCCCGAGGGGTTTTAGCGGGGGCCTCTCCTACAATGAGCAGTTCTTC. Based on the CDR3 plus reference TRBV9 and TRBJ2-1, the full variable domain is DSGVTQTPKHLITATGQRVTLRCSPRSGDLSVYWYQQSLDQGLQFLIQYYNGEERAKGNILERFSAQQFPDLHSELNLSSLELGDSALYFCASSPRGFSGGLSYNEQFFGPGTRLTVL.

CDR3 in amino acids: CASSLTAGGVIEPQHF. The CDR3 DNA reads TGTGCCAGCAGTTTAACTGCCGGGGGGGTCATTGAGCCCCAGCATTTT. This chain links TRBV27 with TRBJ1-5; D may be TRBD1 (5 bases). Trimming cost V 2 bases and J 8 bases, with 19 bases left between them. Germline lookup yields CDR1 MNHEY and CDR2 SMNVEV (reference sequence). The CDR3 sequence is 16 residues long.

The chain is built from TRBV4-3 and TRBJ2-7; 7 nucleotides match TRBD1. Per the germline V gene, CDR1 is LGHNA and CDR2 is YSLEER. The CDR3 covers 16 residues. V was pared by 2 bases and J by 4 bases, with 11 bases of the junction left unmatched. Here the CDR3 reads CASSQSYPTGVYEQYF. The CDR3 nucleotides are TGCGCCAGCAGCCAAAGCTACCCTACAGGGGTTTACGAGCAGTACTTC.

This clonotype was observed a handful of times. The gene calls are TRBV20-1 and TRBJ2-5, with 9 positions matching TRBD2. The CDR3 sequence is 17 residues long. Unmatched junction bases numbered 9, after V lost 0 bases and J lost 1 base. Germline CDR1 and CDR2: DFQATT and SNEGSKA (reference sequence). CDR3 residues: CSARELASGEVQETQYF. CDR3 in DNA: TGCAGTGCTAGAGAACTCGCTAGCGGGGAGGTCCAAGAGACCCAGTACTTC.

The rearrangement joins TRBV9 to TRBJ2-2; TRBD1 is a possible D gene (5 bases). Germline V CDR1 and CDR2: SGDLS, YYNGEE. The V gene lost 4 bases and the J gene lost 7 bases, with 26 bases spanning the gap. This CDR3 contains 18 residues. The CDR3 DNA is TGTGCCAGCAGCCCCCGATCACAGGACCCGTGGGGTGGCGGGGAGCTGTTTTTT. Its protein is CASSPRSQDPWGGGELFF.

The chain combines TRBV7-8 with TRBJ2-3, with D possibly matching TRBD2 (5 bases). Trimming cost V 5 bases and J 2 bases, with 11 bases left between them. The CDR3 has 14 residues. Germline values: CDR1 SGHVS, CDR2 FQNEAQ. The CDR3 DNA is TGTGCCAGCAGCCCGGGATCCTACACAGATACGCAGTATTTT. Protein: CASSPGSYTDTQYF.

J is TRBJ1-1 and V is TRBV29-1, with D unclear. The germline V gene encodes CDR1 SQVTM and CDR2 ANQGSEA. The V end lost 2 bases, the J end lost 5 bases, and 15 bases lay between the germline ends. The CDR3 loop spans 14 amino acids. The DNA for the CDR3 is TGCAGCGTTGAATGGATGTCCCCGACAACTGAAGCTTTCTTT. This codes for CSVEWMSPTTEAFF.

This clonotype was observed a handful of times. The chain is built from TRBV19 and TRBJ1-5; TRBD1 might be the D (5 bases). Germline V CDR1 and CDR2: LNHDA, SQIVND (reference sequence). The ends were cut back, 2 bases at V and 2 bases at J, with 13 bases in the middle. The CDR3 consists of 16 residues. The DNA of the CDR3 is TGTGCCAGTAGTATATTAACGGCGGGGGGCAATCAGCCCCAGCATTTT. The encoded protein is CASSILTAGGNQPQHF.

V usage is TRBV20-1 and J usage is TRBJ1-2; 7 nucleotides line up with TRBD1. V shed 0 bases, J shed 6 bases, and the junction held 7 bases outside the gene matches. The V gene's germline CDR1 is DFQATT and CDR2 SNEGSKA (reference sequence). This CDR3 comprises 14 residues. The CDR3 spells CSARDLNRGHGYTF. The DNA of the CDR3 is TGCAGTGCTAGAGATCTAAACAGGGGCCATGGCTACACCTTC.

CDR3 region: CASSPGLAEVGQYF. The CDR3 nucleotides read TGTGCCAGCTCACCGGGACTAGCAGAGGTGGGGCAGTACTTC. The V call is TRBV18, the J call TRBJ2-5; TRBD2 aligns across 9 bases. The trim removed 3 bases at V and 11 bases at J, leaving 10 bases unmatched. This CDR3 comprises 14 residues. Germline values: CDR1 KGHSH, CDR2 LQKENI.

This clonotype has just one count. The rearrangement uses TRBV27 and TRBJ2-7; D may be TRBD1 (6 bases). CDR3 length: 14 amino acids. Trimming stripped 7 bases from V and 6 bases from J, with 19 bases between. In germline, CDR1 is MNHEY, CDR2 SMNVEV (reference sequence). In nucleotides, the CDR3 is TGTGCCAGCACCCCGACAGGCTCACCCAGCGAGCAGTACTTC. Amino acids: CASTPTGSPSEQYF.

This chain joins TRBV30 and TRBJ1-1; 9 positions match TRBD1. The trim removed 2 bases at V and 1 base at J, leaving 8 bases unmatched. The CDR3 is 16 residues long. In germline, CDR1 is GTSNPN, CDR2 SVGIG (reference sequence). This CDR3 reads CAWSPLGDRANTEAFF. The DNA of the CDR3 is TGTGCCTGGAGTCCACTAGGGGACAGGGCGAACACTGAAGCTTTCTTT.

This clonotype was observed a handful of times. This CDR3 reads CASSHTSGPYNEQFF. The CDR3 DNA sequence: TGTGCCAGCAGCCATACTAGCGGGCCCTACAATGAGCAGTTCTTC. V and J are TRBV4-2 and TRBJ2-1; 9 nucleotides match TRBD2. With V trimmed by 3 bases and J by 2 bases, 2 bases remained unmatched. Germline values: CDR1 LGHNA, CDR2 YNFKEQ. This CDR3 is 15 amino acids long.

The DNA of the CDR3 is TGTGCCAGCAGGGGACATATAAATCAGCCCCAGCATTTT. Its translation is CASRGHINQPQHF. This sequence joins TRBV27 and TRBJ1-5, with a tentative D call TRBD1 (6 bases). V was pared by 6 bases and J by 4 bases, with 10 bases between. The germline CDR1 and CDR2 sequences are MNHEY and SMNVEV (reference sequence). This CDR3 contains 13 residues.

This clonotype has only a few counts. V and J are TRBV7-8 and TRBJ1-2; 11 nucleotides align to TRBD1. Germline CDR1 SGHVS, CDR2 FQNEAQ. CDR3 length equals 16 residues. After removal of 4 bases from V and 8 bases from J, the junction contained 12 bases not matched to a gene. CDR3 nucleotide sequence: TGTGCCAGCAGCTCGACCCGGGGACAGGGGGTAAACGGCTACACCTTC. This sequence encodes CASSSTRGQGVNGYTF.

This clonotype was recorded a few times. The chain is built from TRBV4-3 and TRBJ2-1; TRBD2 aligns across 10 bases. CDR1 is LGHNA, CDR2 YSLEER, per germline. The length of the CDR3 is 15 residues. After removal of 3 bases from V and 4 bases from J, the junction contained 3 bases not matched to a gene. The CDR3 here is CASSQLAGEYNEQFF. For the CDR3, the DNA is TGCGCCAGCAGCCAGCTAGCGGGAGAGTACAATGAGCAGTTCTTC.

This clonotype was found a few times. The rearrangement joins TRBV27 to TRBJ2-1; 7 bases line up with TRBD1. Germline loops: CDR1 MNHEY, CDR2 SMNVEV (reference sequence). Trimming removed 6 bases from V and 1 base from J; junction bases left unmatched: 6. The CDR3 covers 15 residues. The CDR3 DNA follows: TGTGCCAGCAGGAGGGGGCGCAAGTCCTACAATGAGCAGTTCTTC. Protein product: CASRRGRKSYNEQFF.

The rearrangement joins TRBV19 to TRBJ2-7; 7 bases line up with TRBD1. V lost 2 bases to trimming and J lost 4 bases; unmatched junction nucleotides: 8. Germline V gene data show CDR1 as LNHDA and CDR2 as SQIVND (reference sequence). The CDR3 has 15 amino acids. The CDR3 protein is CASSILTGDSYEQYF. CDR3 nucleotide sequence: TGTGCCAGTAGTATACTTACAGGGGATAGTTACGAGCAGTACTTC.

The chain links TRBV18 to TRBJ2-7; the D gene is possibly TRBD1 (6 bases). Germline loops: CDR1 KGHSH, CDR2 LQKENI. The CDR3 spans 14 residues. Trimming stripped 3 bases from V and 6 bases from J, with 15 bases between. The DNA of the CDR3 is TGTGCCAGCTCACCGGACAGACTTACGCCCGAGCAGTACTTC. It specifies CASSPDRLTPEQYF. Complete variable domain (other parts from reference TRBV18 and TRBJ2-7): NAGVMQNPRHLVRRRGQEARLRCSPMKGHSHVYWYRQLPEEGLKFMVYLQKENIIDESGMPKERFSAEFPKEGPSILRIQQVVRGDSAAYFCASSPDRLTPEQYFGPGTRLTVT.

This clonotype was detected only a few times. The DNA for the CDR3 is TGCAGTGCTGTGGGGACAGAGGATTCCTACGAGCAGTACTTC. This encodes CSAVGTEDSYEQYF. The chain recombines TRBV20-1 with TRBJ2-7, with 7 bases lining up with TRBD1. The CDR3 has 14 amino acids. The V gene's germline CDR1 is DFQATT and CDR2 SNEGSKA (reference sequence). Germline trimming cut 5 bases from V and 1 base from J; bases unmatched to any gene: 8.

This sequence joins TRBV19 and TRBJ1-5, with D perhaps TRBD1 (6 bases). The CDR3 is 16 amino acids. V lost 5 bases to trimming and J lost 8 bases, with 22 bases between them. CDR1 and CDR2 (germline): LNHDA, SQIVND (reference sequence). The CDR3 region has the DNA TGTGCCAGTAGTCAGCCAAAGAGAGACAGGAGGAAGCCCCAGCATTTT. It specifies CASSQPKRDRRKPQHF.

This clonotype appeared many times. The V and J genes are TRBV12-3 or TRBV12-4 and TRBJ2-3; a possible D gene is TRBD2 (6 bases). This CDR3 comprises 15 residues. V was pared by 7 bases and J by 6 bases, with 20 bases between. The CDR3 DNA reads TGTGCCAGCACCATATGGGCGGGATCGGGGGATACGCAGTATTTT. Its translation is CASTIWAGSGDTQYF.

The chain has TRBV6-5 and TRBJ1-1; D is unresolved. The CDR3 contains 12 residues. Germline CDR1 MNHEY, CDR2 SVGAGI. With 6 bases removed from V and 1 base from J, the gap between germline ends came to 6 bases. The CDR3 sequence is CASREWNTEAFF. CDR3 nucleotides: TGTGCCAGCAGGGAGTGGAACACTGAAGCTTTCTTT.